Listed below are T cell receptor beta chains from one sample, sequenced in a study of graft-versus-host responses after intestinal transplantation. The method was immunoSEQ multiplex PCR; TCRdb's version includes in-frame clones alone and lacks a portion of them. The data hold about 120,000 clones, with around nine tenths observed a single time. No antigen has been identified for these receptors. Here the sequenced sample was unstimulated CD4+ T cells sorted from spleen or lymph node cells, taken before transplant. The receptors stem from a human donor who was the organ donor for an intestinal transplant. CDR3s include the opening cysteine and the closing phenylalanine or tryptophan. A D gene is named only where the DNA matches it firmly. Clone size is shown for a subset of rows, as once, few, many or a class of expanded clone.

v_gene	abundance	j_gene	d_gene	CDR3aa	CDR3nt
TRBV5-1	-	TRBJ2-5	-	CASSFTRGQETQYF	TGCGCCAGCAGCTTTACCAGGGGCCAAGAGACCCAGTACTTC
TRBV19	-	TRBJ1-5	-	CASSIQGGGQPQHF	TGTGCCAGTAGTATCCAGGGTGGCGGGCAGCCCCAGCATTTT
TRBV11-2	-	TRBJ2-3	-	CASSLGRNTDTQYF	TGTGCCAGCAGCTTAGGACGGAACACAGATACGCAGTATTTT
TRBV30	-	TRBJ1-1	-	CAWSDLRGNTGRSTEAFF	TGTGCCTGGAGTGACCTCCGAGGCAACACAGGGAGGAGCACTGAAGCTTTCTTT
TRBV10-2	once	TRBJ1-6	-	CASSESLEPGHSPLHF	TGCGCCAGCAGTGAGTCGTTAGAGCCAGGTCATTCACCCCTCCACTTT
TRBV5-6	-	TRBJ2-5	TRBD2	CASSLRVSGKETQYF	TGTGCCAGCAGCTTGCGGGTTAGCGGGAAAGAGACCCAGTACTTC
TRBV7-9	once	TRBJ2-7	TRBD2	CASSLVPSGSYEQYF	TGTGCCAGCAGCTTAGTCCCTAGCGGGAGCTACGAGCAGTACTTC
TRBV4-3	-	TRBJ2-7	TRBD2	CASTPSRETSGYYEQYF	TGCGCCAGCACGCCCAGCAGGGAGACTAGCGGCTACTACGAGCAGTACTTC
TRBV6-1	-	TRBJ2-7	TRBD2	CASSEPLAGVREYF	TGTGCCAGCAGTGAACCACTAGCGGGAGTCCGTGAGTACTTC
TRBV25-1	-	TRBJ1-1	TRBD1	CASSRGDSRTEAFF	TGTGCCAGCAGCCGCGGGGACAGCCGCACTGAAGCTTTCTTT
TRBV11-2	-	TRBJ2-2	-	CASSSGEGGELFF	TGTGCCAGCAGCTCGGGGGAAGGCGGGGAGCTGTTTTTT
TRBV10-3	-	TRBJ2-2	-	CAISESARGGTGELFF	TGTGCCATCAGTGAGTCAGCCAGGGGGGGCACCGGGGAGCTGTTTTTT
TRBV18	-	TRBJ2-3	TRBD2	CASGPRGGSSTDTQYF	TGTGCCAGCGGACCACGGGGGGGTTCCAGCACAGATACGCAGTATTTT
TRBV5-1	-	TRBJ1-5	-	CASSLDTGSKPQHF	TGCGCCAGCAGCTTGGACACAGGGAGCAAGCCCCAGCATTTT
TRBV7-9	once	TRBJ2-4	-	CASSFIPAKNIQYF	TGTGCCAGCAGCTTTATCCCGGCCAAAAACATTCAGTACTTC
TRBV6-5	few	TRBJ1-3	-	CASSPTGLLPNTIYF	TGTGCCAGCAGCCCTACAGGACTTTTACCAAACACCATATATTTT
TRBV6-5	-	TRBJ1-2	TRBD1	CASSYGGQVNYGYTF	TGTGCCAGCAGTTACGGGGGACAGGTTAACTATGGCTACACCTTC
TRBV29-1	-	TRBJ1-1	-	CSFESGRLGAFF	TGCAGCTTCGAATCGGGCCGACTTGGAGCTTTCTTT
TRBV4-2	-	TRBJ2-2	TRBD2	CASRASGRGWTGELFF	TGTGCCAGCAGGGCTAGCGGGAGGGGATGGACCGGGGAGCTGTTTTTT
TRBV25-1	-	TRBJ2-1	-	CASRGAAGLSYNEQFF	TGTGCCAGCAGGGGGGCGGCGGGACTTTCCTACAATGAGCAGTTCTTC
TRBV9	-	TRBJ2-7	TRBD2	CASSVASGRAYEQYF	TGTGCCAGCAGCGTAGCTAGCGGGAGGGCCTACGAGCAGTACTTC
TRBV5-6	-	TRBJ2-7	-	CASSLARYEQYF	TGTGCCAGCAGCTTGGCGAGATACGAGCAGTACTTC
TRBV30	-	TRBJ2-3	TRBD2	CAWGGLAGGDTQYF	TGTGCCTGGGGCGGACTAGCGGGAGGAGATACGCAGTATTTT
TRBV7-2	-	TRBJ1-6	-	CASSLETVYNSPLHF	TGTGCCAGCAGCTTAGAGACGGTGTATAATTCACCCCTCCACTTT
TRBV21-1	-	TRBJ1-2	-	CASSKCSGRVHGYTF	TGTGCCAGCAGCAAATGTTCGGGGAGGGTCCATGGCTACACCTTC
TRBV28	-	TRBJ2-7	-	CASSLYSLPYEQYF	TGTGCCAGCAGTTTATACAGTTTACCCTACGAGCAGTACTTC
TRBV18	-	TRBJ2-1	-	CASSPELDNEQFF	TGTGCCAGCTCACCCGAGCTGGATAATGAGCAGTTCTTC
TRBV5-8	-	TRBJ2-6	-	CASSLRFLSGANVLTF	TGTGCCAGCAGCTTGAGATTTCTCTCTGGGGCCAACGTCCTGACTTTC